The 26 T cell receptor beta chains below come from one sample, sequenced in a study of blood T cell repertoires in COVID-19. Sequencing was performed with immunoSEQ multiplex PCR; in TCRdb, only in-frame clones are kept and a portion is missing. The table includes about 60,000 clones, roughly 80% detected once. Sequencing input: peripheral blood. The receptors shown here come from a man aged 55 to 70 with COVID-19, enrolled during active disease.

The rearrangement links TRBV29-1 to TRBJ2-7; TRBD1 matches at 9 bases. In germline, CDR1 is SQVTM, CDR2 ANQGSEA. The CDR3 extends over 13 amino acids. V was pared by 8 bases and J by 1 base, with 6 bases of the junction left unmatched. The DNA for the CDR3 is TGCAGCCCGGGACAGGGAGTTTCCTACGAGCAGTACTTC. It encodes CSPGQGVSYEQYF.

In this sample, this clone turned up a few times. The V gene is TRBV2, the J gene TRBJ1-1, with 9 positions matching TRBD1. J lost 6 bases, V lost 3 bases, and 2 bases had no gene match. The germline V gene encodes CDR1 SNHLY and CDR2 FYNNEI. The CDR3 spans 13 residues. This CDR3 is CASSDTGGSEAFF. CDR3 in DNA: TGTGCCAGCAGTGACACAGGGGGCTCTGAAGCTTTCTTT.

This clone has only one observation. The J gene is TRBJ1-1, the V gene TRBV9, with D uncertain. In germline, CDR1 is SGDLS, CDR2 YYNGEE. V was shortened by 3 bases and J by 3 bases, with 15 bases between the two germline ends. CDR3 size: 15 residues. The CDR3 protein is CASSALTTEHTEAFF. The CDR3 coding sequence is TGTGCCAGCAGCGCCCTTACTACGGAGCACACTGAAGCTTTCTTT.

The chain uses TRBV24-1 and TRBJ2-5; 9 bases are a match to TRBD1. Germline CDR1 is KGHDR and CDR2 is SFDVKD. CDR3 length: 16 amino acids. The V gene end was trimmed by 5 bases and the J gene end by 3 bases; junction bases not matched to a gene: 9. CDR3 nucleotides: TGTGCCACCAGTGGGGGAATGAGGACAGGGGAAGAGACCCAGTACTTC. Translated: CATSGGMRTGEETQYF.

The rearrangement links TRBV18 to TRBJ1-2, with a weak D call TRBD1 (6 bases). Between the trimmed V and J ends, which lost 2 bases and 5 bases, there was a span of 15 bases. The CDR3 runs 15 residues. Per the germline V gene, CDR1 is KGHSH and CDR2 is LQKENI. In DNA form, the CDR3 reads TGTGCCAGCTCACCAAACGACAGGCATCGTTATGGCTACACCTTC. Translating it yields CASSPNDRHRYGYTF.

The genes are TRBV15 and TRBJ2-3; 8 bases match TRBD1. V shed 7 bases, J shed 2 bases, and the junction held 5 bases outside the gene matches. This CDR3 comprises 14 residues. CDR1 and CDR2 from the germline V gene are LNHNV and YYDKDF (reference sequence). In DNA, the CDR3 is TGTGCCACCACGACAGGGGCTCCCACAGATACGCAGTATTTT. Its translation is CATTTGAPTDTQYF.

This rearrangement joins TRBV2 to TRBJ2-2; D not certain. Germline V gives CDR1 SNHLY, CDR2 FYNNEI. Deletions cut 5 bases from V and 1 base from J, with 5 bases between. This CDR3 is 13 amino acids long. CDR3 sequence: CASSLRNTGELFF. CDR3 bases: TGTGCCAGCAGTCTCAGGAACACCGGGGAGCTGTTTTTT.

The chain's CDR3 is CASSFGSSTDTQYF. CDR3 DNA sequence: TGTGCCAGCAGCTTTGGCTCTAGCACAGATACGCAGTATTTT. V usage is TRBV7-6 and J usage is TRBJ2-3; unclear D gene. This CDR3 spans 14 amino acids. Germline V gene sequence: CDR1 SGHVS, CDR2 FNYEAQ. The V end was cut by 3 bases, the J end by 0 bases, with 7 bases between.

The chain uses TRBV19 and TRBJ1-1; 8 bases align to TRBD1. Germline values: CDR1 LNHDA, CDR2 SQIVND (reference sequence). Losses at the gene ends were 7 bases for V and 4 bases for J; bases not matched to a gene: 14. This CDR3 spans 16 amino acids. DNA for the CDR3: TGTGCCAGTATCCCGGCAGGGGGCGCCGGGGTCACTGAAGCTTTCTTT. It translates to CASIPAGGAGVTEAFF.

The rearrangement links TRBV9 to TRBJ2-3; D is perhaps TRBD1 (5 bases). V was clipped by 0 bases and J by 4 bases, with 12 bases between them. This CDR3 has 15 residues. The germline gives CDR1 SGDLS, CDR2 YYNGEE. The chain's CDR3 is CASSVDPGKPDTQYF. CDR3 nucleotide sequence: TGTGCCAGCAGCGTAGATCCAGGGAAGCCAGATACGCAGTATTTT.

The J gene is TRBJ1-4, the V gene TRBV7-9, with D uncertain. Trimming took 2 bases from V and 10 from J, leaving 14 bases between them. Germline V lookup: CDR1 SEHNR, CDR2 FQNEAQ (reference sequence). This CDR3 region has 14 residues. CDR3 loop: CASSLRARERKLFF. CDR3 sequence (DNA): TGTGCCAGCAGCTTACGCGCCCGGGAACGAAAACTGTTTTTT. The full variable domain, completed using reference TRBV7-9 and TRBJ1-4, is DTGVSQNPRHKITKRGQNVTFRCDPISEHNRLYWYRQTLGQGPEFLTYFQNEAQLEKSRLLSDRFSAERPKGSFSTLEIQRTEQGDSAMYLCASSLRARERKLFFGSGTQLSVL.

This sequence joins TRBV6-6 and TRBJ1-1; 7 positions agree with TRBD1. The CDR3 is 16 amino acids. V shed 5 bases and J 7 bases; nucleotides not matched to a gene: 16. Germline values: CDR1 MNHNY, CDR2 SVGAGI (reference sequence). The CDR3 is CASSLPTGTHENEAFF. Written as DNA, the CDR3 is TGTGCCAGCAGTCTCCCGACAGGGACCCATGAAAATGAAGCTTTCTTT.

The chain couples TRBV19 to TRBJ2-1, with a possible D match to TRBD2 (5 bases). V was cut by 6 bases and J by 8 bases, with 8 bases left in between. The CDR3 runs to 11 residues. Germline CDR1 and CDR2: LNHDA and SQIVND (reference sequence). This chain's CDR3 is CASSFGDEQFF. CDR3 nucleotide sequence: TGTGCCAGTAGCTTCGGGGATGAGCAGTTCTTC.

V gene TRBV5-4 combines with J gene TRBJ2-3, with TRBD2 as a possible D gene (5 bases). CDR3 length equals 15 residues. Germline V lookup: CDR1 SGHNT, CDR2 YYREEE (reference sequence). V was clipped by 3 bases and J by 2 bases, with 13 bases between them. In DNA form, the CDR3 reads TGTGCCAGCAGCTCGCGTAGCGTCACCACAGATACGCAGTATTTT. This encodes CASSSRSVTTDTQYF.

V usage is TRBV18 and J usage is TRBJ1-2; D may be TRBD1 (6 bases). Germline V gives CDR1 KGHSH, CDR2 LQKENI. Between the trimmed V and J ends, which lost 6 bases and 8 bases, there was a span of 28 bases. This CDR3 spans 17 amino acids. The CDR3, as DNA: TGTGCCAGCTCCCCAACCACCCCCCCCAGGGGCCACGGGGGCTACACCTTC. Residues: CASSPTTPPRGHGGYTF.

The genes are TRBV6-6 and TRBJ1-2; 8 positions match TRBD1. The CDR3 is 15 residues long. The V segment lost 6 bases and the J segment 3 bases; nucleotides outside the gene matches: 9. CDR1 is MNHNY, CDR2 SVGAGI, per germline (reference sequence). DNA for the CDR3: TGTGCCAGCAGAACCGCGGACAGGGCGGACTATGGCTACACCTTC. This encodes CASRTADRADYGYTF.

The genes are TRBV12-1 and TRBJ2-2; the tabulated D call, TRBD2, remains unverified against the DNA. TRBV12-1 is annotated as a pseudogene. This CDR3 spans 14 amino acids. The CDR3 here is CASRRGANTGELFF. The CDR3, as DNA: TGTGCCAGCAGGCGGGGGGCAAACACCGGGGAGCTGTTTTTT.

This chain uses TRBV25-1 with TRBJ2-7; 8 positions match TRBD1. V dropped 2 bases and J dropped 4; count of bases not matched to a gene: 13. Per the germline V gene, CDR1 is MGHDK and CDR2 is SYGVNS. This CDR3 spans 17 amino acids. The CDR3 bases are TGTGCCAGCAGTGAACCTCAACAGGGGGTCCTTTCGTACGAGCAGTACTTC. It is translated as CASSEPQQGVLSYEQYF.

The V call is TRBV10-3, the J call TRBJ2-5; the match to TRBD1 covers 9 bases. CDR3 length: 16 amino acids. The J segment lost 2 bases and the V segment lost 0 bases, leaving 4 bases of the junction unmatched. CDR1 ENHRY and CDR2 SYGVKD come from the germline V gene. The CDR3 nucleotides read TGTGCCATCAGTGAGTCCAAGACAGGGGGGCAAGAGACCCAGTACTTC. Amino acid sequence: CAISESKTGGQETQYF.

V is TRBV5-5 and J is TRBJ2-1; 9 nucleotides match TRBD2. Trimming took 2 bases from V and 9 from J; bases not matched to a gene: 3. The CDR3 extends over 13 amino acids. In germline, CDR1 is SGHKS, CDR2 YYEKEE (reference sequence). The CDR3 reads CASSLLAGSEQFF. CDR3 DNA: TGTGCCAGCAGCTTACTAGCGGGCAGTGAGCAGTTCTTC.

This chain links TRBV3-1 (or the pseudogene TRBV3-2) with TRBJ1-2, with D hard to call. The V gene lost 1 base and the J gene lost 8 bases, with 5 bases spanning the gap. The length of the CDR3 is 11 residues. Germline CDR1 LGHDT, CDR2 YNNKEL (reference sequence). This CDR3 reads CASSQAAGYTF. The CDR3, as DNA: TGTGCCAGCAGCCAAGCCGCGGGCTACACCTTC.

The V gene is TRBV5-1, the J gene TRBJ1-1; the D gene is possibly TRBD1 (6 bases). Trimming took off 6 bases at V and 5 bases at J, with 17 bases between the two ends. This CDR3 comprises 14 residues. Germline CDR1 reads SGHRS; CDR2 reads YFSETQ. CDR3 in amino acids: CASTYEGVGTEAFF. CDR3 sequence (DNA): TGCGCCAGCACCTACGAGGGGGTGGGGACTGAAGCTTTCTTT.

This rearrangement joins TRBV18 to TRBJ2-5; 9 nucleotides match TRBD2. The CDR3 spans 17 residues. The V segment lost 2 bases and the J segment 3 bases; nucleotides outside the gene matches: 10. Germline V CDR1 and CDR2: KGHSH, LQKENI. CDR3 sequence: CASSPKSGLAQKETQYF. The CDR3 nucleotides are TGTGCCAGCTCACCAAAATCAGGACTAGCGCAGAAAGAGACCCAGTACTTC.

CDR3 loop: CAWTAQSPNEKLFF. DNA of the CDR3: TGTGCCTGGACCGCCCAGTCGCCTAATGAAAAACTGTTTTTT. V usage is TRBV30 and J usage is TRBJ1-4; D uncertain. V dropped 4 bases and J dropped 3 bases, with 12 bases sitting between them. The germline CDR1 and CDR2 sequences are GTSNPN and SVGIG (reference sequence). The CDR3 is 14 residues long. Full variable domain (remainder filled in from reference TRBV30 and TRBJ1-4): SQTIHQWPATLVQPVGSPLSLECTVEGTSNPNLYWYRQAAGRGLQLLFYSVGIGQISSEVPQNLSASRPQDRQFILSSKKLLLSDSGFYLCAWTAQSPNEKLFFGSGTQLSVL.

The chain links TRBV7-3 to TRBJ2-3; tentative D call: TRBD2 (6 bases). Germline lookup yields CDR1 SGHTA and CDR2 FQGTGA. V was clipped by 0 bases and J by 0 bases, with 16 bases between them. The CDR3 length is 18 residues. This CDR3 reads CASSLTPTSGTSTDTQYF. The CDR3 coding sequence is TGTGCCAGCAGCTTAACTCCGACTAGTGGAACTAGCACAGATACGCAGTATTTT. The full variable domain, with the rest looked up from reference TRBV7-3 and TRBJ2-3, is GAGVSQTPSNKVTEKGKYVELRCDPISGHTALYWYRQSLGQGPEFLIYFQGTGAADDSGLPNDRFFAVRPEGSVSTLKIQRTERGDSAVYLCASSLTPTSGTSTDTQYFGPGTRLTVL.

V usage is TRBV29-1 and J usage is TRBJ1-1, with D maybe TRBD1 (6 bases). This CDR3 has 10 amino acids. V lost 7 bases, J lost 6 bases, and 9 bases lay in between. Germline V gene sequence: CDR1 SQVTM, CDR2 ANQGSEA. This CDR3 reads CSGPGAEAFF. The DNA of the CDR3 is TGCAGCGGGCCAGGGGCTGAAGCTTTCTTT.